One and the same sample provided the 6 T cell receptor beta chains below, sequenced in a study of T cells in Graves' hyperthyroidism and ophthalmopathy. TCR beta CDR3 regions were amplified from RNA transcripts. HTBI primers were employed in a first-round RT-PCR of the TCR CDR3. MiXCR, run by TCRdb on the multiplex PCR reads, gives a single entry per CDR3 protein. The sample consists of approximately 530,000 distinct CDR3 sequences, over 15% of them appearing once. The specimen sequenced was blood. The receptors were gathered from a woman between 18 and 30 years old with Graves' hyperthyroidism.

This clonotype was seen a handful of times. This chain links TRBV7-3 with TRBJ2-3; the match to TRBD1 covers 8 bases. J lost 2 bases, V lost 0 bases, and 10 bases had no gene match. Germline values: CDR1 SGHTA, CDR2 FQGTGA. The CDR3 length is 18 residues. Written as DNA, the CDR3 is TGTGCCAGCAGCTTAACCGGGCAGGGGGCGGCCAACACAGATACGCAGTATTTT. Amino acids: CASSLTGQGAANTDTQYF.

Many counts were recorded for this clonotype. The germline gene is not matched at one end of the junction; a read error may be the cause. The chain uses TRBV5-1 and TRBJ2-1, with 7 bases matching TRBD2. The CDR3 runs 15 residues. Germline V gene sequence: CDR1 SGHRS, CDR2 YFSETQ. The CDR3 region has the DNA TGCGCCAGCAGCCCGGGACTATCCTCCGACAATGAGCAGTTCTTC. It encodes CASSPGLSSDNEQFF.

This clonotype occurred many times. DNA for the CDR3: TGTGCCAGCAGACTGGCCGGGACGGAGTTCTACGAGCAGTACTTC. Its protein is CASRLAGTEFYEQYF. The chain has TRBV2 and TRBJ2-7; the D gene could be TRBD1 or TRBD2 (5 bases each). V dropped 6 bases and J dropped 3 bases, with 18 bases sitting between them. Germline V gene lookup returns CDR1 SNHLY and CDR2 FYNNEI. The CDR3 has 15 residues.

The J gene is TRBJ1-5, the V gene TRBV19; 9 positions agree with TRBD1. The V and J ends lost 6 bases and 4 bases, in that order; junction bases with no gene match: 4. The CDR3 runs 14 residues. The V gene's germline CDR1 is LNHDA and CDR2 SQIVND (reference sequence). The CDR3 region has the DNA TGTGCCAGTAGCTTTGACAGGGGGAATCAGCCCCAGCATTTT. Its translation is CASSFDRGNQPQHF.

This clonotype turned up a few times. The chain carries TRBV27 and TRBJ2-2, with D possibly TRBD2 on 5 matching bases. V was cut by 3 bases and J by 5 bases, with 19 bases left in between. Germline V gene lookup returns CDR1 MNHEY and CDR2 SMNVEV (reference sequence). The length of the CDR3 is 17 residues. CDR3 coding DNA: TGTGCCAGCAGTTTCGAGGGAGCTGTTACGGCAACCGGGGAGCTGTTTTTT. This translates into CASSFEGAVTATGELFF.

This clonotype has at least ten counts. The chain uses TRBV20-1 and TRBJ2-7; TRBD1 might be the D (6 bases). The V and J ends lost 7 bases and 2 bases respectively, with 9 bases between them. Germline lookup yields CDR1 DFQATT and CDR2 SNEGSKA (reference sequence). The CDR3 spans 11 residues. The CDR3 spells CSVRGAYEQYF. The CDR3, as DNA: TGCAGTGTCAGGGGAGCCTACGAGCAGTACTTC.